These 4 T cell receptor beta chains share one sample of origin, sequenced in a study of blood T cell repertoires in COVID-19. Using immunoSEQ multiplex PCR, the repertoire was profiled, and TCRdb retains in-frame clones only, with some absent. The sample lists about 110,000 clones, 70% to 90% seen once, with 18% in the top ten. Sequenced: peripheral blood. These receptors were obtained from a woman in her sixties or seventies with acute or convalescent COVID-19.

The chain uses TRBV30 and TRBJ2-7; the match to TRBD1 covers 7 bases. The CDR3 contains 12 residues. Germline V gene data show CDR1 as GTSNPN and CDR2 as SVGIG (reference sequence). Unmatched junction bases numbered 0, after V lost 2 bases and J lost 2 bases. The CDR3, as DNA: TGTGCCTGGAGTCAGGGGGCCTACGAGCAGTACTTC. Translation gives CAWSQGAYEQYF.

V and J are TRBV10-2 and TRBJ1-1; 9 bases map to TRBD1. The CDR3 sequence is 14 residues long. The J segment lost 10 bases and the V segment lost 6 bases, leaving 12 bases of the junction unmatched. Germline CDR1 is WSHSY and CDR2 is SAAADI. The CDR3 loop is CASSLTGGAGGAFF. The CDR3 nucleotides are TGCGCCAGCAGCCTAACAGGGGGCGCCGGGGGAGCTTTCTTT.

This chain links TRBV7-8 with TRBJ2-3; 9 bases fit TRBD2. CDR3 length equals 16 residues. With V trimmed by 5 bases and J by 4 bases, 10 bases remained unmatched. From germline, CDR1 is SGHVS and CDR2 FQNEAQ. The CDR3 DNA reads TGTGCCAGCAGCCCCCGGACTAGCGCGGTATCAGATACGCAGTATTTT. Its translation is CASSPRTSAVSDTQYF.

The chain uses TRBV19 and TRBJ2-2; 7 nucleotides line up with TRBD1. The ends lost 6 bases at V and 5 bases at J; junction bases unmatched: 15. There are 17 residues in the CDR3. The V gene's germline CDR1 is LNHDA and CDR2 SQIVND (reference sequence). The CDR3 sequence: CASRLTGPGTVTGELFF. CDR3 nucleotides: TGTGCCAGTAGACTGACCGGACCGGGGACAGTTACCGGGGAGCTGTTTTTT.